The TCR beta chain under discussion was sequenced for a study of blood T cell repertoires in COVID-19 (dated by TCRdb to 2020 to 2022). Regarding the complete study: The collaborator samples originated in the United States, Italy and Spain and spanned the acute and convalescent phases of COVID-19. Sample metadata almost always included a de-identified subject ID, COVID-19 status, age in years and sex. The repertoires were released in a freely available public database meant as a resource for research on the immune response to SARS-CoV-2. Subjects who had been exposed to COVID-19, were actively infected with it, or had recovered from it provided the deeply sampled blood TCRbeta repertoires that made up the dataset. Where HLA class I and class II types were available, the types were taken from metadata supplied by the sample provider, not from assay-based typing. The samples were drawn from two sources: the first 160 participants of the ongoing ImmuneRACE study, and 1,200 or so subjects contributed by 6 global collaborators. The prospective study material was composed of cDNA or gDNA derived from T cells, B-cell-depleted T cells, or PBMCs.

About this clone: The antigen it recognizes is unknown. Base qualities are not at hand, and no much larger clone is one base apart.

TCRbeta CDR3 regions were amplified from genomic DNA using the immunoSEQ Assay, a bias-controlled multiplex PCR. The original methods were these. The number of nucleated cells in each sample was estimated by amplification of reference gene primers within the assay. To quantify the absolute abundance of each unique TCRbeta CDR3 rearrangement, sequence reads were collapsed and filtered. For each sample, productive Simpson clonality was calculated by taking the square root of Simpson's diversity index across productive rearrangements. Entries here come from immuneACCESS through TCRdb and include only in-frame sequences with V and J called. Some clones fail to appear in such tables; in the studies checked, an unresolved V gene covers under half of the shortfall, and the cause of the remainder is unknown. The V and J calls and clone size were taken over from that table, and D and trimming were inferred from the DNA. The sample records 350,000 to 450,000 clones, 75% to 90% of which are singletons. The ten largest make up around 1.1% of the sample.

In the prospective study, participants were about 18 to 95 years old, resided in fewer than 25 geographic areas of the United States, and were enrolled through a virtual design. Cohort assignment in the prospective study relied on participant-reported clinical history from a screening survey and a study questionnaire. For ImmuneRACE Cohort 3, a participant was defined as recovered based on two consecutive negative NP/OP PCR tests, clearance by a healthcare professional, or resolution of symptoms. In the prospective study, mobile phlebotomists collected whole blood, serum and a nasopharyngeal or oropharyngeal swab from each participant. Additional blood draws and questionnaires over an approximately two-month period could optionally be provided by prospective study participants. Blood samples from the prospective study were shipped frozen or at room temperature prior to DNA extraction. Clipping removes 5 bases from V and 11 bases from J, with 9 as the unmatched junction base count. Reading from cysteine to phenylalanine, the CDR3 counts 13 amino acids. Just the 39-base CDR3 DNA is kept, in frame starting at base 1. Reading the germline V gene (reference sequence) gives CDR1 GTSNPN and CDR2 SVGIG.

On the study overall, not on this receptor specifically: The amount of clinical and demographic metadata varied by source and participant and was provided uncurated.

The source material was PBMCs or T cells enriched from blood (not recorded which). This receptor chain uses TRBV30 and TRBJ1-6; 7 central nucleotides agree with TRBD1. The sequence came from a man aged 30-40 years who had recovered from COVID-19. The DNA sequence is TGTGCCTGGGGGGGCGCAGGGGGTCCACCCCTCCACTTT. It codes for CAWGGAGGPPLHF.